This entry lists 14 T cell receptor beta chains sequenced from one sample in a study of cytotoxic CD8 clonotypes in ibrutinib-treated CLL. Sequencing used immunoSEQ multiplex PCR; TCRdb keeps in-frame clones, though not all of them. The data show some 310,000 clones, about 77% seen once. Sequences were derived from PBMCs, sampled before ibrutinib treatment. These receptors all stem from a human donor with chronic lymphocytic leukemia.

Note on this clone: This sample also contains other DNA sequences that code for the same CDR3. This chain joins TRBV9 and TRBJ2-3, with 10 bases lining up with TRBD1. The CDR3 spans 17 residues. Per the germline V gene, CDR1 is SGDLS and CDR2 is YYNGEE. Trimming cost V 3 bases and J 2 bases; bases outside gene matches: 9. Written as DNA, the CDR3 is TGTGCCAGCAGCGCCCAATTGACAGGGGGCTTCACAGATACGCAGTATTTT. Translating gives CASSAQLTGGFTDTQYF. Drawing the rest from reference TRBV9 and TRBJ2-3, the complete variable domain is DSGVTQTPKHLITATGQRVTLRCSPRSGDLSVYWYQQSLDQGLQFLIQYYNGEERAKGNILERFSAQQFPDLHSELNLSSLELGDSALYFCASSAQLTGGFTDTQYFGPGTRLTVL.

The rearrangement uses TRBV5-4 and TRBJ2-1; 7 nucleotides agree with TRBD2. The V and J ends lost 0 bases and 0 bases, in that order; junction bases with no gene match: 3. Germline lookup yields CDR1 SGHNT and CDR2 YYREEE (reference sequence). The CDR3 extends over 16 amino acids. As DNA, the CDR3 is TGTGCCAGCAGCTTGGCGGGGGGAAGCTCCTACAATGAGCAGTTCTTC. This gives the protein CASSLAGGSSYNEQFF.

The chain carries TRBV29-1 and TRBJ1-1; D remains unclear. The CDR3 is 11 amino acids. Germline lookup yields CDR1 SQVTM and CDR2 ANQGSEA. Trimming cost V 3 bases and J 2 bases, with 4 bases left between them. The CDR3 sequence: CSVDNNTEAFF. The CDR3 DNA sequence: TGCAGCGTTGACAATAACACTGAAGCTTTCTTT.

This clone was recorded only once. The V gene is TRBV9, the J gene TRBJ2-5; D unresolved. V lost 5 bases to trimming and J lost 5 bases, with 10 bases between them. This CDR3 contains 12 residues. CDR1 and CDR2 (germline): SGDLS, YYNGEE. In DNA form, the CDR3 reads TGTGCCAGCAGTGACAAGTCCGAGACCCAGTACTTC. Protein sequence: CASSDKSETQYF.

This chain joins TRBV5-1 and TRBJ2-3; D not certain. This CDR3 is 11 amino acids long. Between the trimmed V and J ends, which lost 7 bases and 12 bases, there was a span of 15 bases. Germline V gene sequence: CDR1 SGHRS, CDR2 YFSETQ. CDR3 sequence: CASGPYGPQYF. Written as DNA, the CDR3 is TGCGCCAGCGGGCCCTACGGGCCTCAGTATTTT.

The V and J genes are TRBV19 and TRBJ1-3, with a tentative D call TRBD1 (6 bases). Germline lookup yields CDR1 LNHDA and CDR2 SQIVND (reference sequence). The CDR3 has 13 residues. V lost 10 bases and J lost 3, with 13 bases in between. The CDR3 DNA reads as TGTGCCACCGCCCGGACAGTTGGAAACACCATATATTTT. Amino acid sequence: CATARTVGNTIYF.

This chain connects TRBV15 to TRBJ2-4; D gene uncertain. There are 17 residues in the CDR3. The germline V gene has CDR1 LNHNV and CDR2 YYDKDF (reference sequence). Trimming removed 0 bases from V and 0 bases from J, with 12 bases in between. CDR3 nucleotide sequence: TGTGCCACCAGCAGAGATTTGGGCAAGATAGCCAAAAACATTCAGTACTTC. Its protein is CATSRDLGKIAKNIQYF.

There are a few counts of this clone. The rearrangement links TRBV2 to TRBJ2-1, with unresolved D. Trimming shortened V by 0 bases and J by 4 bases, and 13 bases separated the two germline ends. Germline loops: CDR1 SNHLY, CDR2 FYNNEI. This CDR3 contains 16 residues. CDR3 nucleotides: TGTGCCAGCAGTGAAGCGGGCGAATACCTTTACAATGAGCAGTTCTTC. Translating gives CASSEAGEYLYNEQFF.

This chain joins TRBV5-6 and TRBJ2-1; tentatively, D is TRBD2 (6 bases). CDR1 and CDR2 (germline): SGHDT, YYEEEE. V was clipped by 4 bases and J by 6 bases, with 23 bases between them. The CDR3 totals 17 residues. The CDR3 DNA sequence: TGTGCCAGCAGCCAACCCCCAGGCGGGATGGTTGGCAATGAGCAGTTCTTC. This translates into CASSQPPGGMVGNEQFF.

V is TRBV7-6 and J is TRBJ2-2; TRBD2 matches 8 bases. The germline V gene has CDR1 SGHVS and CDR2 FNYEAQ. After removal of 6 bases from V and 2 bases from J, the junction contained 8 bases not matched to a gene. The CDR3 loop spans 16 amino acids. The CDR3 sequence is CASRSTSGPNTGELFF. CDR3 nucleotides: TGTGCCAGCAGATCCACTAGCGGACCAAACACCGGGGAGCTGTTTTTT.

This chain links TRBV6-6 with TRBJ2-6; no clear D gene. Trimming stripped 1 base from V and 1 base from J, with 8 bases between. Germline values: CDR1 MNHNY, CDR2 SVGAGI (reference sequence). The CDR3 spans 16 residues. The CDR3 sequence: CASSYLSGSGANVLTF. The DNA for the CDR3 is TGTGCCAGCAGTTACTTGTCCGGGTCTGGGGCCAACGTCCTGACTTTC.

The J gene is TRBJ2-5, the V gene TRBV18, with D possibly being TRBD1 (5 bases). The CDR3 sequence is 17 residues long. Germline loops: CDR1 KGHSH, CDR2 LQKENI. The ends were cut back, 1 base at V and 0 bases at J, with 15 bases in the middle. CDR3 sequence reads: CASSPLDLQEYQETQYF. In nucleotides, the CDR3 is TGTGCCAGCTCACCACTAGACTTACAGGAGTACCAAGAGACCCAGTACTTC.

This clone occurred a few times. The chain carries TRBV7-9 and TRBJ2-7; D not resolved. Germline CDR1 SEHNR, CDR2 FQNEAQ (reference sequence). Trimming took 3 bases from V and 2 from J, leaving 8 bases between them. CDR3 size: 13 residues. CDR3 loop: CASSLVDPYEQYF. The CDR3 coding sequence is TGTGCCAGCAGCTTGGTGGACCCCTACGAGCAGTACTTC.

The chain couples TRBV9 to TRBJ1-3; no reliable D call. This CDR3 has 12 residues. The ends were cut back, 4 bases at V and 0 bases at J, with 2 bases in the middle. Germline CDR1 SGDLS, CDR2 YYNGEE. The CDR3 nucleotides are TGTGCCAGCAGCACCTCTGGAAACACCATATATTTT. It specifies CASSTSGNTIYF.